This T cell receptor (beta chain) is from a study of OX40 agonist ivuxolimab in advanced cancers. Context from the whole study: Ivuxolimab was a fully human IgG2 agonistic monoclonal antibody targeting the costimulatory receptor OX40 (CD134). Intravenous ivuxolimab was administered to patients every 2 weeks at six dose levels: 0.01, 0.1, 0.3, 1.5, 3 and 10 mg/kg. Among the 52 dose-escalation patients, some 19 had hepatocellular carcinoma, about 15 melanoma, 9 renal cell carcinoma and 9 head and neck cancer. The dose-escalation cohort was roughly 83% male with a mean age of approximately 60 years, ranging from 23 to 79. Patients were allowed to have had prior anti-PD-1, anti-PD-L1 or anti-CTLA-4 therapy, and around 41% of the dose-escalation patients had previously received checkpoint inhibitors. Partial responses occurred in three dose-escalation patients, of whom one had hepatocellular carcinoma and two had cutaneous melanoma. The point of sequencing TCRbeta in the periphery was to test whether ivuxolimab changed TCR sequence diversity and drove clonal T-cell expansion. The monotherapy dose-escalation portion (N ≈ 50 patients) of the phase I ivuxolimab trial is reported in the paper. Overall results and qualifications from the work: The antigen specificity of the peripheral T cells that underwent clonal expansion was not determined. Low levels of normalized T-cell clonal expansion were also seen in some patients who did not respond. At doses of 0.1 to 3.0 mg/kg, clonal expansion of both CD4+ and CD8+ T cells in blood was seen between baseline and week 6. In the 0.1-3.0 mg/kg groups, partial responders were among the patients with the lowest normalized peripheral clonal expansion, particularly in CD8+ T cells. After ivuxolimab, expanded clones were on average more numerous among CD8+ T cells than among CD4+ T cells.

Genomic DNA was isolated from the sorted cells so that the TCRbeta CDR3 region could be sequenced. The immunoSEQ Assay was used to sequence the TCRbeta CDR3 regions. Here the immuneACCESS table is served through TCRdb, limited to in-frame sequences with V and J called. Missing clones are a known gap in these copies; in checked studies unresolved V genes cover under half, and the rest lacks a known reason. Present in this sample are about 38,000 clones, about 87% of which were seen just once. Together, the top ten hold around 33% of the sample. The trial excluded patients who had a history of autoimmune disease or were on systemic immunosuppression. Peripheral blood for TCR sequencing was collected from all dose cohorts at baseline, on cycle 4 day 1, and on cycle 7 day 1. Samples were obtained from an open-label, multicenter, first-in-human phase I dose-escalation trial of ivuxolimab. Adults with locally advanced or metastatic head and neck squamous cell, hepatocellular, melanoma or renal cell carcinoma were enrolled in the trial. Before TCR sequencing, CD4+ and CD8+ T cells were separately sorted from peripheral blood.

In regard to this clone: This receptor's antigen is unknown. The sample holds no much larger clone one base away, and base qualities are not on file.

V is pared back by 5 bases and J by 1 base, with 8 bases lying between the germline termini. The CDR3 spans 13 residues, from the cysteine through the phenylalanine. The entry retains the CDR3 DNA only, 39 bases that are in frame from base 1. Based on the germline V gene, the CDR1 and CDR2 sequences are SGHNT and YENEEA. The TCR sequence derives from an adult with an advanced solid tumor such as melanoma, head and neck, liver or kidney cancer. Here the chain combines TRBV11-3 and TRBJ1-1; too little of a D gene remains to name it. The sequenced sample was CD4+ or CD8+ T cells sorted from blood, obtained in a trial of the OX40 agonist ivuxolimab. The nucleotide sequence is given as TGTGCCAGCAGCCAGCTTCCGAACACTGAAGCTTTCTTT. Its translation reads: CASSQLPNTEAFF.